This is a list of T cell receptor beta chains from one sample in a study of control samples from healthy donors and cancer patients. Clones were sequenced by immunoSEQ multiplex PCR, and TCRdb holds only the in-frame ones, with some missing. The data contain tens of thousands of clones, about 92% of them singletons. What was sequenced was PBMCs. The receptors shown here come from a man between 40 and 49 years old with colorectal cancer. Both conserved end residues are part of each CDR3. D genes are given only for firm matches. Some rows have no size entry. The others give once, few or many, or a class for an expanded clone.

CDR3nt | CDR3aa | abundance | j_gene | v_gene | d_gene
TGTGCCAGCAGCGCTCCCACAGGGGGCCAAGAGACCCAGTACTTC | CASSAPTGGQETQYF | . | TRBJ2-5 | TRBV28 | TRBD1
TGCGCCAGCAGCTTGTGGGACAGGGGGCTGGGTGAGCAGTTCTTC | CASSLWDRGLGEQFF | once | TRBJ2-1 | TRBV5-1 | TRBD1
TGCGCCAGCAGTGAGGAGGAAGCGGGGTCCTACAATGAGCAGTTCTTC | CASSEEEAGSYNEQFF | . | TRBJ2-1 | TRBV10-1 | TRBD2
TGTGCCAGCAGTCCCCAGGTCTCAGCGAAGCAGTTCTTC | CASSPQVSAKQFF | . | TRBJ2-1 | TRBV12-3/TRBV12-4 | .
TGTGCCAGCAGTTCCGTCGAGGGAGAGAATCAGCCCCAGCATTTT | CASSSVEGENQPQHF | . | TRBJ1-5 | TRBV6-6 | .
TGTGCCAGCAGCATACAGGGGCGAAGCAATCAGCCCCAGCATTTT | CASSIQGRSNQPQHF | . | TRBJ1-5 | TRBV28 | TRBD1
TGTGCCAGCAGTGAATCCGGCAGAATATACACTGAAGCTTTCTTT | CASSESGRIYTEAFF | . | TRBJ1-1 | TRBV25-1 | .
TGTGCCAGCAGCCTCCCCGGGCTCGGGGACGAGCAGTACTTC | CASSLPGLGDEQYF | . | TRBJ2-7 | TRBV3-1/TRBV3-2 | .
TGTGCCAGCAGCCCTGGGACAGGGCCCCATGGCTACACCTTC | CASSPGTGPHGYTF | . | TRBJ1-2 | TRBV7-2 | TRBD1
TGTGCCGTTAGCGGCAGGGGTCGGGGCTACACCTTC | CAVSGRGRGYTF | once | TRBJ1-2 | TRBV19 | .
TGTGCCAGCTCACGAGGGGACAGGGTTGGCACTGAAGCTTTCTTT | CASSRGDRVGTEAFF | . | TRBJ1-1 | TRBV18 | TRBD1
TGTGCCAGCAGCTCAAGGGCGGGGGGCGCGGACACCATATATTTT | CASSSRAGGADTIYF | . | TRBJ1-3 | TRBV4-2 | .
TGTGCCAGCAGCTTAGTCGGACAGGGGGTACAAGGTGAAAAACTGTTTTTT | CASSLVGQGVQGEKLFF | . | TRBJ1-4 | TRBV11-2 | TRBD1
TGTGCCAGCAGCTTGGCCGGGACAGGGCCTGGGCATGGCTACACCTTC | CASSLAGTGPGHGYTF | . | TRBJ1-2 | TRBV7-9 | TRBD1
TGTGCCAGTAGTTATTTACAGACCCAGTACTTC | CASSYLQTQYF | . | TRBJ2-5 | TRBV19 | .
TGTGCCACCGGACTAGCGGGGCATTACCGAGAGACCCAGTACTTC | CATGLAGHYRETQYF | . | TRBJ2-5 | TRBV24-1 | TRBD2
TGTGCCAGCAGCTTGGCGACAGGTAGCTCCTACGAGCAGTACTTC | CASSLATGSSYEQYF | . | TRBJ2-7 | TRBV5-5 | .
TGTGCCAGCAGCCCTTCGGGGGGGACTAGCACAGATACGCAGTATTTT | CASSPSGGTSTDTQYF | . | TRBJ2-3 | TRBV9 | TRBD2
TGTGCCGGACCAACAGGGGGAGGCGAGCAGTACTTC | CAGPTGGGEQYF | . | TRBJ2-7 | TRBV3-1/TRBV3-2 | TRBD1
TGTGCCAGTAGTATAGCTAGGGACCGCGGCTACACCTTC | CASSIARDRGYTF | . | TRBJ1-2 | TRBV19 | .
TGCGCCAGCAGCCAAGATAGGCGACAGGGGGGAATCGATGAGCAGTTCTTC | CASSQDRRQGGIDEQFF | . | TRBJ2-1 | TRBV4-1 | TRBD1
TGTGCCAGTAGTATAGATTTACAGGGTGAAGCTTTCTTT | CASSIDLQGEAFF | . | TRBJ1-1 | TRBV19 | .
TGTGCCAGCAGTTACTCATATAACACTGAAGCTTTCTTT | CASSYSYNTEAFF | . | TRBJ1-1 | TRBV6-5 | .
TGTGCCAGTAGCGGGGGGGTTCATGAGCAGTTCTTC | CASSGGVHEQFF | . | TRBJ2-1 | TRBV12-3/TRBV12-4 | TRBD2
TGTGCCAGCAGCTCCGCCTACCTCGGGGGGCCGGAGACCCAGTACTTC | CASSSAYLGGPETQYF | . | TRBJ2-5 | TRBV2 | .
TGTGCCAGCAGCACAAGGTCGACCTCGGGTGAAAAACTGTTTTTT | CASSTRSTSGEKLFF | . | TRBJ1-4 | TRBV7-9 | .
TGTGCCAGCAGCTTAAGGGGACAGACTAATGAAAAACTGTTTTTT | CASSLRGQTNEKLFF | once | TRBJ1-4 | TRBV7-9 | TRBD1
TGCGCCAGCAGCTTGGCTTATCCGGGGGAGGCCAAAAACATTCAGTACTTC | CASSLAYPGEAKNIQYF | . | TRBJ2-4 | TRBV5-1 | .
TGTGCCAGCAGCGCCTCGTTCATACAGGGGTCTGGATCTGGAAACACCATATATTTT | CASSASFIQGSGSGNTIYF | . | TRBJ1-3 | TRBV9 | TRBD1
TGTGCCAGTACCCCGGATCGGCGAAGCCAGAACACTGAAGCTTTCTTT | CASTPDRRSQNTEAFF | . | TRBJ1-1 | TRBV19 | .
TGTGCCAGCAGCTCCGCGATCACCTACGAGCAGTACTTC | CASSSAITYEQYF | . | TRBJ2-7 | TRBV7-9 | .
TGTGCCAGCAGCTTGGACGGTTATGGCTACACCTTC | CASSLDGYGYTF | . | TRBJ1-2 | TRBV5-4 | .
TGCAGCGCGCGGAAGACAGGGGGGACTGAAGCTTTCTTT | CSARKTGGTEAFF | . | TRBJ1-1 | TRBV29-1 | TRBD1
TGTGCCAGCAGCCCGACAGGAGGGAATTCACCCCTCCACTTT | CASSPTGGNSPLHF | . | TRBJ1-6 | TRBV11-2 | .
TGTGCCAGCAGGAAGACAGGGGTCAACACCGGGGAGCTGTTTTTT | CASRKTGVNTGELFF | . | TRBJ2-2 | TRBV5-4 | TRBD1
TGTGCCAGCAGCTTGACTGGGGCCAACGTCCTGACTTTC | CASSLTGANVLTF | . | TRBJ2-6 | TRBV5-4 | .
TGCGCCAGCACCTTATTGGGGGGGAACGGGGGATCTGACGGAAACACCATATATTTT | CASTLLGGNGGSDGNTIYF | . | TRBJ1-3 | TRBV10-1 | .
TGTGCCAGCAGTGGCCAGGATGGAACTGAAGCTTTCTTT | CASSGQDGTEAFF | . | TRBJ1-1 | TRBV2 | .
TGTGCCGGCCGGGCGCAGACCCACGAGCAGTACTTC | CAGRAQTHEQYF | . | TRBJ2-7 | TRBV6-5 | .
TGTGCCAGTAGTATAACTTCAGGGGACGAGCAGTACTTC | CASSITSGDEQYF | . | TRBJ2-7 | TRBV19 | .
TGTGCCAGCAGCCGTTCGGGAGCAGGGAGGACTGAAGCTTTCTTT | CASSRSGAGRTEAFF | few | TRBJ1-1 | TRBV7-9 | .
TGTGCCAGCACCCTTTCAGGGAGCTCCTATAATTCACCCCTCCACTTT | CASTLSGSSYNSPLHF | . | TRBJ1-6 | TRBV7-2 | .
TGTGCCAGCAGCCAAGCGTTTCCGGGACAGTCGAATGAAAAACTGTTTTTT | CASSQAFPGQSNEKLFF | . | TRBJ1-4 | TRBV3-1/TRBV3-2 | TRBD1
TGCAGCGTTGTATTAGCGGGGCACAATGAGCAGTTCTTC | CSVVLAGHNEQFF | . | TRBJ2-1 | TRBV29-1 | TRBD2
TGTGCCAGCTCACAAGTCGGGACAGGCACTAGCAATCAGCCCCAGCATTTT | CASSQVGTGTSNQPQHF | once | TRBJ1-5 | TRBV18 | TRBD1
TGCGCCAGCAGCCGAGAGGGAACAGCAACTAATGAAAAACTGTTTTTT | CASSREGTATNEKLFF | . | TRBJ1-4 | TRBV5-1 | .
TGTGCCAGCTCGGAGGCTCGCGTCTCCTACGAGCAGTACTTC | CASSEARVSYEQYF | once | TRBJ2-7 | TRBV9 | .
TGCAGCGTTGCAGGACTGGGGGTGGAGACCCAGTACTTC | CSVAGLGVETQYF | . | TRBJ2-5 | TRBV29-1 | .
TGTGCCAGTAGTATAGATTGGACAGGGCACACTGAAGCTTTCTTT | CASSIDWTGHTEAFF | once | TRBJ1-1 | TRBV19 | TRBD1
TGTGCCAGCAGCTCCCTGCGAACCTACGAGCAGTACTTC | CASSSLRTYEQYF | . | TRBJ2-7 | TRBV7-2 | .
TGTGCCAGCTCACCATTTACGGGGGCTGGTGCGGGTGAAAAACTGTTTTTT | CASSPFTGAGAGEKLFF | . | TRBJ1-4 | TRBV18 | .
TGTGCCAGCAGCCCAACCCCGACGGGGGCATCCTATAATTCACCCCTCCACTTT | CASSPTPTGASYNSPLHF | . | TRBJ1-6 | TRBV7-6 | .
TGTGCCACCAGAGGAGGAGGGCGTACCGGGGAGCTGTTTTTT | CATRGGGRTGELFF | . | TRBJ2-2 | TRBV15 | .